This TCR beta chain is from a study of T cells after posttransplantation cyclophosphamide. Cyclophosphamide on days +3 and +4 followed busulfan-fludarabine conditioning and a marrow graft. Method: immunoSEQ multiplex PCR; TCRdb's copy keeps in-frame clones and lacks some. Of 10,000 or so clones listed, about four fifths are singletons. V was trimmed by 2 bases and J by 12 bases, leaving 17 bases between them. The CDR3 is made up of 14 amino acids. Germline lookup yields CDR1 KGHSH and CDR2 LQKENI. Regarding this clone: Its specificity is unknown.

Study results and limitations: Skin or GI-infiltrating T cells shared few TRB sequences with blood. Donor-recipient repertoire similarity was low at 1-2 months, rising over year one. Recipient CMV seropositivity and CMV reactivation strongly tracked TRB clonality.

This receptor was obtained from a female patient aged 40-50 years who received an allogeneic stem cell transplant from a related donor, was CMV-positive, and had no GVHD. Some of these T cells may belong to the graft donor. The sequences come from PBMCs, collected approximately 2,000 days after a stem cell transplant with posttransplant cyclophosphamide. This chain links TRBV18 with TRBJ2-1; the D gene is possibly TRBD1 (5 bases). The CDR3 reads CASSPDFLGTGQFF. In DNA, the CDR3 is TGTGCCAGCTCACCAGATTTTCTCGGAACAGGGCAGTTCTTC. Full variable domain (remainder filled in from reference TRBV18 and TRBJ2-1): NAGVMQNPRHLVRRRGQEARLRCSPMKGHSHVYWYRQLPEEGLKFMVYLQKENIIDESGMPKERFSAEFPKEGPSILRIQQVVRGDSAAYFCASSPDFLGTGQFFGPGTRLTVL.